This T cell receptor beta chain was recorded in a study of T cells in Graves' hyperthyroidism and ophthalmopathy. Study-wide points: Blood also carried most thyroid clonotypes expanded above 0.001.

This clonotype has only a few counts. Its antigen remains unknown. Exclusions: uncontrolled infection, other autoimmune disease, pregnancy, lactation. Authors of the study amplified TCR beta CDR3 regions from RNA transcripts. With the HTBI primer set, the TCR CDR3 went through a first round of RT-PCR. Each CDR3 protein gets one entry after TCRdb re-called the multiplex PCR reads with MiXCR. The sample consists of 540,000 or so distinct CDR3 sequences, 15% to 17% of them appearing once. Germline CDR1 and CDR2: DFQATT and SNEGSKA (reference sequence). Trimming cost V 3 bases and J 4 bases, with 9 bases left between them. The CDR3 length is 12 residues.

The sequenced sample consisted of blood. This sequence joins TRBV20-1 and TRBJ1-2, with no clear D. The TCR was taken from a woman aged 25 to 39 with Graves' hyperthyroidism. Here the CDR3 reads CSASGRLYGYTF. DNA for the CDR3: TGCAGTGCTAGTGGCAGGCTCTATGGCTACACCTTC.